The T cell receptor beta chain described here comes from a study of vaccination and CD4 T cells after COVID-19. Study in general: Every participant had a vaccine, which was either BNT162b2 or mRNA-1273, given in two doses.

In regard to this clonotype: What it binds is unknown.

General observations from the study: When vaccine-specific clones from convalescent patients were examined, 304 of 307 were spike mono-reactive.

Documented treatment: approximately nine-day PBMC culture with coronavirus spike peptide pools or control peptides (ViraFEST assay). The Oncomine TCR Beta short-read assay was what sequenced the DNA obtained from cultured CD4+ T cells. TCRdb analysed the PCR reads with MiXCR anew, one entry per CDR3 protein. The table has roughly 16,000 distinct CDR3 sequences, about 46% seen once. The sequence was collected from a human donor who had recovered from COVID-19. The material sequenced was CD4+ T cells from blood, cultured in vitro, taken after SARS-CoV-2 vaccination.

CDR3 amino acids: CSAGGGLAGGGYEQYF. DNA of the CDR3: TGCAGTGCGGGGGGGGGTTTGGCGGGAGGAGGCTACGAGCAGTACTTC. The V gene is TRBV20-1, the J gene TRBJ2-7; TRBD2 agrees at 8 bases. With V trimmed by 6 bases and J by 3 bases, 16 bases remained unmatched. The CDR3 is 16 amino acids. Germline V gives CDR1 DFQATT, CDR2 SNEGSKA (reference sequence).